This T cell receptor (beta chain) was sequenced in a study of T cell responses to AZD1222 COVID-19 vaccine. The analysis combined second doses at about 4 or about 12 weeks. General observations from the study: Receipt of two AZD1222 doses was followed by a rise in Spike-specific TCR breadth and depth.

The data were produced by immunoSEQ multiplex PCR, yet TCRdb's version contains in-frame clones alone and is incomplete. This sample has 130,000 or so clones; more than 85% occur once, and the top ten carry approximately 2%. In the case of this clone: Its specificity is not known.

CDR1 and CDR2 (germline): MNHNY, SVGAGI (reference sequence). J was trimmed by 14 bases and V by 6 bases; bases with no gene match: 15. The CDR3 has 13 amino acids. The chain combines TRBV6-6 with TRBJ1-2, with 7 nucleotides matching TRBD1. Sample: peripheral blood, taken 28 days after the second AZD1222 dose. The sequence derives from an adult who received the AZD1222 COVID-19 vaccine. CDR3 coding DNA: TGTGCCAGCAGCCCCCCCCACACAGGGGAGGAAACCTTC. Translation gives CASSPPHTGEETF.